The 2 T cell receptor beta chains below were found in one sample sequenced in a study of blood T cell repertoires in COVID-19. Clones were sequenced by immunoSEQ multiplex PCR, and TCRdb holds only the in-frame ones, with some missing. Here the sample spans 100,000 to 150,000 clones, approximately 83% being singletons. Source material: peripheral blood. Receptors originate from a man aged 55 to 70 with acute or convalescent COVID-19.

This clone was detected only a few times. The chain recombines TRBV7-8 with TRBJ2-7; 11 bases match TRBD1. Germline loops: CDR1 SGHVS, CDR2 FQNEAQ. Unmatched junction bases numbered 9, after V lost 4 bases and J lost 7 bases. The CDR3 loop spans 15 amino acids. CDR3 region: CASSWGTGGTGEQYF. CDR3 bases: TGTGCCAGCAGCTGGGGGACAGGGGGGACTGGGGAGCAGTACTTC.

The rearrangement links TRBV27 to TRBJ2-7; D is unclear. Germline V CDR1 and CDR2: MNHEY, SMNVEV (reference sequence). CDR3 length equals 15 residues. Between the trimmed V and J ends, which lost 0 bases and 2 bases, there was a span of 11 bases. The CDR3 DNA follows: TGTGCCAGCAGTTTATCAACGGGTCCCGCCTACGAGCAGTACTTC. It codes for CASSLSTGPAYEQYF.